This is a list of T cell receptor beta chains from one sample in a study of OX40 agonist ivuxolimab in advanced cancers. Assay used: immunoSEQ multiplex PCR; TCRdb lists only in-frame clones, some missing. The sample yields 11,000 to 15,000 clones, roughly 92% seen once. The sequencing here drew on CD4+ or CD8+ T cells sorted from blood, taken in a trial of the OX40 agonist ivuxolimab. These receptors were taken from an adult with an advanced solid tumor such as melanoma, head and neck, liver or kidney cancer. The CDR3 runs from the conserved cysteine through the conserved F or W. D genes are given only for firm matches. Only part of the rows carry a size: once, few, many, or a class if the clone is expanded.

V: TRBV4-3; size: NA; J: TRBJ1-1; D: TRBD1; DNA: TGCGCCAGCAGCCCCGGGACAGGGGTATCCACTGAAGCTTTCTTT; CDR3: CASSPGTGVSTEAFF
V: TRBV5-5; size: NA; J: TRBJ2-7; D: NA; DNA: TGTGCCAGCAGCTCGGCAGGGTACGAGCAGTACTTC; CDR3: CASSSAGYEQYF
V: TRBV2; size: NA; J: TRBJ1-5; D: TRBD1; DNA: TGTGCCAGCAGAGGCCCGGGACAGGGTGTGGTTCAGCCCCAGCATTTT; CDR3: CASRGPGQGVVQPQHF
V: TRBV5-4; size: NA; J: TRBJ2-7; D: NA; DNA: TGTGCCAGCAGCTTGGGGGACTCCGCTAACGAGCAGTACTTC; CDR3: CASSLGDSANEQYF
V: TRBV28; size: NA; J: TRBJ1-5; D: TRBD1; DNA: TGTGCCAGCAGTTCCCCGACAGGGGTGAATCAGCCCCAGCATTTT; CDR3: CASSSPTGVNQPQHF
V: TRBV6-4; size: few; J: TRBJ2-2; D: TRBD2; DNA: TGTGCCAGCAGTGACTCGAACTTTAGCGGGGGGGCCACCGGGGAGCTGTTTTTT; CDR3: CASSDSNFSGGATGELFF
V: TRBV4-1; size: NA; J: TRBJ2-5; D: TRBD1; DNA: TGCGCCAGCAGCCAAGTAGGACAGGCCTTTGGAGAGCAGTACTTC; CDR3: CASSQVGQAFGEQYF
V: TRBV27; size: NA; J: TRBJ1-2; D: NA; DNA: TGTGCCAGCAGTCTAGCCGGGACAACCTTCTATGGCTACACCTTC; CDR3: CASSLAGTTFYGYTF
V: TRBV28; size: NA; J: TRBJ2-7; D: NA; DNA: TGTGCCAGCAGTTCCTTCTTTTGGGGGACGTACGAGCAGTACTTC; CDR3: CASSSFFWGTYEQYF
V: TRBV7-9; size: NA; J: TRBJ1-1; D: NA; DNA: TGTGCCAGCAGCTCCGGGGGTGGACTAGGAGCTTTCTTT; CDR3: CASSSGGGLGAFF
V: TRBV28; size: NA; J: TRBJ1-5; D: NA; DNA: TGTGCCAGCAGTCCGACGAATCAGCCCCAGCATTTT; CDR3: CASSPTNQPQHF
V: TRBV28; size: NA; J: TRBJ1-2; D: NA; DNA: TGTGCCAGCAGTTTGTCGACAGTCTATGGCTACACCTTC; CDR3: CASSLSTVYGYTF
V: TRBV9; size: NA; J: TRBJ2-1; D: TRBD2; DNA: TGTGCCAGCAGCGGCGCTAGCGGGGACTCCTACAATGAGCAGTTCTTC; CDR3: CASSGASGDSYNEQFF
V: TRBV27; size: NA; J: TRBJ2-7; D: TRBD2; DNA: TGTGCCAGCAGCTGGGTAAGCGGGAGTAGCGAGCAGTACTTC; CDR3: CASSWVSGSSEQYF
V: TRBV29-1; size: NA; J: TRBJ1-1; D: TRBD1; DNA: TGCAGCGTTGGGTACGCGTCGGGACAGGGGGTTACTGAAGCTTTCTTT; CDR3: CSVGYASGQGVTEAFF
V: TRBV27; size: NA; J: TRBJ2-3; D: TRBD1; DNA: TGTGCCAGCAGTTCCCGGGACAGGGTAGTAACAGATACGCAGTATTTT; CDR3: CASSSRDRVVTDTQYF
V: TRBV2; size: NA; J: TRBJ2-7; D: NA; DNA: TGTGCCAGCAGTTTTCCCCTCTATTCCTACGAGCAGTACTTC; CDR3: CASSFPLYSYEQYF
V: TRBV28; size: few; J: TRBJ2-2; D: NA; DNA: TGTGCCAGCACCCTTTCCCCGGGGAACACCGGGGAGCTGTTTTTT; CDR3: CASTLSPGNTGELFF
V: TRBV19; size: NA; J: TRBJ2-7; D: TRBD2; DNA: TGTGCCAGTAGTCTAGCGGGGAGCTCCTACGAGCAGTACTTC; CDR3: CASSLAGSSYEQYF
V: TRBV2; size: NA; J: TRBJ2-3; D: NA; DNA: TGTGCCAGCACCTCTTCTGCAGATACGCAGTATTTT; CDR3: CASTSSADTQYF
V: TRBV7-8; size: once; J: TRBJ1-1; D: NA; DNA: TGTGCCAGCCGAAATTTAGGGAACACTGAAGCTTTCTTT; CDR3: CASRNLGNTEAFF
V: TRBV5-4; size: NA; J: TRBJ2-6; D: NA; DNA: TGTGCCAGCAGCTTGGGGGTCTCTGGGGCCAACGTCCTGACTTTC; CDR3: CASSLGVSGANVLTF
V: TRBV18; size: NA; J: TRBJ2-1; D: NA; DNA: TGTGCCAGCTCACCAGGGGTCCGGGATGAGCAGTTCTTC; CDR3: CASSPGVRDEQFF
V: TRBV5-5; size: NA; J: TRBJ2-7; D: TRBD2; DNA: TGTGCCAGCAGCTTGGGAGGGGACTATTCCTACGAGCAGTACTTC; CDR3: CASSLGGDYSYEQYF
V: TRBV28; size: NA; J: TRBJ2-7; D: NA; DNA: TGTGCCAGCAGCTGGGACACCTACGAGCAGTACTTC; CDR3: CASSWDTYEQYF
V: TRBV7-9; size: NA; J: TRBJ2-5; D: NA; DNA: TGTGCCAGCAGCCGCGGGACGGCAGAGACCCAGTACTTC; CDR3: CASSRGTAETQYF
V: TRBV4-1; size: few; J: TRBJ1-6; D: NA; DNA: TGCGCCAGCAGCCAATCAGGGGTCGGGTATTCACCCCTCCACTTT; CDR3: CASSQSGVGYSPLHF
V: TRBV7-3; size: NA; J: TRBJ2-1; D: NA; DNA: TGTGCCAGCAGCCGCGGGACCAGCTCCTACAATGAGCAGTTCTTC; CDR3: CASSRGTSSYNEQFF
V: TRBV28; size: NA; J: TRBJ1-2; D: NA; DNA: TGTGCCAGCAGTTTACGTTTTGGAGAGCGCAAGGGTTATGGCTACACCTTC; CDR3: CASSLRFGERKGYGYTF
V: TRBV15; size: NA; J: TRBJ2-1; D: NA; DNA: TGTGCCACCAGCAGACCATGGAAGGGAGAAGGCTACAATGAGCAGTTCTTC; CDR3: CATSRPWKGEGYNEQFF
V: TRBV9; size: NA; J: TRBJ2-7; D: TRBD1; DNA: TGTGCCAGCAGCTCCGACAGGGGCCCCTACGAGCAGTACTTC; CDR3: CASSSDRGPYEQYF
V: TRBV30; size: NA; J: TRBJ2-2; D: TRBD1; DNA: TGCGCCTGGCAGCAAAGGACAGGGAGGAACACCGGGGAGCTGTTTTTT; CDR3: CAWQQRTGRNTGELFF
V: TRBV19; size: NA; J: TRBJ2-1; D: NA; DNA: TGTGCCAGTAGTACCACGGGGGTGAATGAGCAGTTCTTC; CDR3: CASSTTGVNEQFF
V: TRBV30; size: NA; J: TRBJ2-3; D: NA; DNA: TGTGCCTGGACCACCCTAAGGATAGATACGCAGTATTTT; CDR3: CAWTTLRIDTQYF
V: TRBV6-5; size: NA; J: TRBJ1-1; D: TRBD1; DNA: TGTGCCAGCAGGACGACAGGGGGCACTGAAGCTTTCTTT; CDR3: CASRTTGGTEAFF
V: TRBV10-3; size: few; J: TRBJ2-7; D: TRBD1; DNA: TGTGCCGTCGGGGACAGGGGGACAGGAGCCTACGAGCAGTACTTC; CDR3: CAVGDRGTGAYEQYF
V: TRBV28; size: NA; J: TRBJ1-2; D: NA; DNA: TGTGCCAGCAGTTTGGGAGGTCAGGGTGGCTACACCTTC; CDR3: CASSLGGQGGYTF
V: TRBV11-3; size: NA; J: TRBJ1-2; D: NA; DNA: TGTGCCAGCAGCTTAGCCAACGTGAGGAGGGTGATCACCAATTTCTATGGCTACACCTTC; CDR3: CASSLANVRRVITNFYGYTF
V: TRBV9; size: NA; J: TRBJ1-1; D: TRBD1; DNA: TGTGCCAGCAGCGTAGAGGCAGGGGGGAGGACTGAAGCTTTCTTT; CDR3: CASSVEAGGRTEAFF
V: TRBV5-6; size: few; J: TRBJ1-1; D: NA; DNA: TGTGCCAGCAGCTTGGGGCAGCCTGAAGCTTTCTTT; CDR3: CASSLGQPEAFF
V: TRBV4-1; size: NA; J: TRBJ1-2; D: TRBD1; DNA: TGCGCCAGCAGCCAAGGCCTGGGGACAGGCGGTCGGCGGGGCTACACCTTC; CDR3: CASSQGLGTGGRRGYTF
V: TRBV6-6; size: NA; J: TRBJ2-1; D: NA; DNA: TGTGCCAGCAGTTACGGGATTGAGCAGTTCTTC; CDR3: CASSYGIEQFF
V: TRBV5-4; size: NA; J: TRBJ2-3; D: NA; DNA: TGTGCCAGCAGCTGGGGGACAGATACGCAGTATTTT; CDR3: CASSWGTDTQYF
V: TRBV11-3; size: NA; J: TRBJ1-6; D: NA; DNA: TGTGCCAGCAGCTCGGGCCGCTGGGGGACCCTCCACTTT; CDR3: CASSSGRWGTLHF